This TCR beta chain was identified in a study of immune evolution from preneoplasia to lung adenocarcinoma. Trimming took off 7 bases at V and 6 bases at J, with 10 bases between the two ends. CDR3 size: 11 residues. Germline-derived CDR1 and CDR2 are MNHNS and SASEGT. This clone is labeled as large. This same CDR3 is encoded by further DNA sequences in the sample. TCRdb's table, derived via immunoSEQ multiplex PCR, lists solely in-frame clones and lacks some. The repertoire has some 3,300 clones, approximately 50% of them found once; the top ten carry roughly 7%. This chain joins TRBV6-1 and TRBJ2-7; tentatively, D is TRBD2 (6 bases). The specimen was FFPE normal lung tissue adjacent to the tumor. The TCR originated in a person in their fifties or sixties with lung adenocarcinoma. The CDR3 coding sequence is TGTGCCAGCATACTCGGGGGCGAGCAGTACTTC. This encodes CASILGGEQYF.